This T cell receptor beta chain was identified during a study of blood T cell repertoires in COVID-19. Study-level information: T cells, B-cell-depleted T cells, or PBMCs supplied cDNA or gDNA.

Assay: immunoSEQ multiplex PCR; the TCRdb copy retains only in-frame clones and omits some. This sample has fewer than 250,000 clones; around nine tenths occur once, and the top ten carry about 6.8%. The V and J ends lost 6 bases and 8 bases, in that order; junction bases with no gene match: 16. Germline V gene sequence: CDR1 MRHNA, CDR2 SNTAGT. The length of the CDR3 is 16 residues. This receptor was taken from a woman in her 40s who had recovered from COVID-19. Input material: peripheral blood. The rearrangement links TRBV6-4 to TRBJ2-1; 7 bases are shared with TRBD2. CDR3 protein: CASSGMGAGTVDEQFF. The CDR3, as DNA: TGTGCCAGCAGCGGCATGGGAGCGGGGACTGTGGATGAGCAGTTCTTC.